Each of the 21 T cell receptor beta chains below was sequenced from the same sample in a study of vaccination effects on CD4 cells after COVID-19. Their antigens are not known. Measured with immunoSEQ multiplex PCR; TCRdb has only the in-frame clones, and not every one. The data contain around 31,000 clones, roughly two thirds of them singletons. Sequencing in the ViraFEST assay came after antigen-specific CD4+ T cells had been expanded with viral peptide pools, which were used to stimulate PBMC. Following culture for more than 9 days, CD4+ T cells were isolated. The input for sequencing was CD4+ T cells from PBMCs cultured with HCoV-229E spike peptides, taken before COVID-19 vaccination. Receptors were obtained from a human donor who received a COVID-19 vaccine.

V is TRBV29-1 and J is TRBJ1-1, with a possible D match to TRBD1 (5 bases). The germline V gene encodes CDR1 SQVTM and CDR2 ANQGSEA. Trimming pared 4 bases from V and 7 bases from J, leaving 19 bases between. This CDR3 spans 14 amino acids. Written as DNA, the CDR3 is TGCAGCGTTGCCCTCCAGGGAAAAGGGAATGAAGCTTTCTTT. Residues: CSVALQGKGNEAFF.

This clone was seen more than once but under ten times. Here the CDR3 DNA reads TGTGCCAGCAGCGGGGGACGGCCCCACGAGCAGTACTTC. This encodes CASSGGRPHEQYF. This sequence joins TRBV5-4 and TRBJ2-7; D possibly matches TRBD1 or TRBD2 (5 bases each). V lost 4 bases and J lost 5, with 13 bases in between. Germline CDR1 and CDR2: SGHNT and YYREEE (reference sequence). The CDR3 is 13 residues long.

There are a few counts of this clone. The genes are TRBV5-1 and TRBJ1-2; 9 bases are shared with TRBD1. The germline V gene encodes CDR1 SGHRS and CDR2 YFSETQ. This CDR3 is built from 14 residues. V was pared by 4 bases and J by 5 bases, with 6 bases of the junction left unmatched. CDR3 sequence (DNA): TGCGCCAGCAGCCTAGGCGGGACAGGGTATGGCTACACCTTC. Its translation: CASSLGGTGYGYTF.

The chain employs TRBV6-5 and TRBJ2-1; D uncertain. CDR3 length equals 15 residues. Germline-derived CDR1 and CDR2 are MNHEY and SVGAGI. V lost 0 bases, J lost 3 bases, and 9 bases lay in between. This chain's CDR3 is CASSYSPAIYNEQFF. DNA for the CDR3: TGTGCCAGCAGTTACTCCCCAGCCATCTACAATGAGCAGTTCTTC.

The chain joins TRBV4-1 to TRBJ2-1; 9 nucleotides align to TRBD2. CDR1 is MGHRA and CDR2 is YSYEKL in the germline V gene. V was pared by 3 bases and J by 5 bases, with 5 bases of the junction left unmatched. The CDR3 is made up of 15 amino acids. CDR3: CASSHPSGDHNEQFF. The CDR3 region has the DNA TGCGCCAGCAGCCATCCTAGCGGGGACCACAATGAGCAGTTCTTC.

This chain's CDR3 is CAISSRGQGGGDTQYF. As DNA, the CDR3 is TGTGCCATCAGTTCCCGAGGACAGGGGGGGGGAGATACGCAGTATTTT. The J gene is TRBJ2-3, the V gene TRBV10-3; TRBD1 matches 10 bases. Trimming removed 5 bases from V and 5 bases from J; junction bases left unmatched: 10. This CDR3 is 16 amino acids long. Germline V gene sequence: CDR1 ENHRY, CDR2 SYGVKD.

The V call is TRBV9, the J call TRBJ2-1, with D unclear. V lost 4 bases to trimming and J lost 3 bases, with 8 bases between them. The CDR3 extends over 13 amino acids. Germline V gene data show CDR1 as SGDLS and CDR2 as YYNGEE. Written as DNA, the CDR3 is TGTGCCAGCAGCTTCTCAGACTACAATGAGCAGTTCTTC. Protein product: CASSFSDYNEQFF.

There are a few counts of this clone. The V call is TRBV11-2, the J call TRBJ2-7; no firm D call. Trimming left V 0 bases short and J 0 bases short, with 9 bases between. The CDR3 loop spans 15 amino acids. Germline-derived CDR1 and CDR2 are SGHAT and FQNNGV. Written as DNA, the CDR3 is TGTGCCAGCAGCTTAGATCGTGGAGTCTCCTACGAGCAGTACTTC. Residues: CASSLDRGVSYEQYF.

The chain uses TRBV5-1 and TRBJ1-5, with D hard to call. Germline values: CDR1 SGHRS, CDR2 YFSETQ. The CDR3 totals 13 residues. Trimming took 1 base from V and 4 from J, leaving 6 bases between them. The CDR3 protein is CASSLRGNQPQHF. The CDR3 nucleotides read TGCGCCAGCAGCTTGCGAGGGAATCAGCCCCAGCATTTT.

The rearrangement joins TRBV7-3 to TRBJ2-2; TRBD2 agrees at 10 bases. V shed 0 bases and J 5 bases; nucleotides not matched to a gene: 9. Germline lookup yields CDR1 SGHTA and CDR2 FQGTGA. This CDR3 contains 18 residues. The CDR3 region is CASSLTSGGADGTGELFF. The DNA of the CDR3 is TGTGCCAGCAGCTTAACCAGCGGGGGGGCCGACGGTACCGGGGAGCTGTTTTTT.

In this sample, this clone turned up once. The chain combines TRBV9 with TRBJ2-7, with D possibly matching TRBD2 (5 bases). The CDR3 spans 14 residues. Trimming removed 4 bases from V and 9 bases from J, with 20 bases in between. The V gene's germline CDR1 is SGDLS and CDR2 YYNGEE. The CDR3 nucleotides read TGTGCCAGCAGCCCCGACTACAACGCCGGCGGGCAGTACTTC. It is translated as CASSPDYNAGGQYF.

The CDR3 region is CASSLDQGSTDTQYF. The CDR3 region has the DNA TGTGCCAGCAGCTTGGACCAGGGGAGCACAGATACGCAGTATTTT. The chain uses TRBV5-4 and TRBJ2-3; maybe TRBD1 (6 bases). The CDR3 runs to 15 residues. V shed 0 bases and J shed 0 bases, with 8 bases lying between them. CDR1 SGHNT and CDR2 YYREEE come from the germline V gene (reference sequence).

This chain uses TRBV5-1 with TRBJ2-5; TRBD2 matches 10 bases. The CDR3 consists of 18 residues. The J segment lost 4 bases and the V segment lost 0 bases, leaving 12 bases of the junction unmatched. Germline V gene lookup returns CDR1 SGHRS and CDR2 YFSETQ. The CDR3: CASSLVGSTAGGGETQYF. The CDR3, as DNA: TGCGCCAGCAGCTTGGTGGGATCGACAGCGGGGGGGGGAGAGACCCAGTACTTC.

This chain joins TRBV7-2 and TRBJ2-2; TRBD2 is a possible D gene (5 bases). Per the germline V gene, CDR1 is SGHTA and CDR2 is FQGNSA. The CDR3 has 17 amino acids. Trimming removed 2 bases at V and 1 base at J, with 14 bases between. CDR3 nucleotide sequence: TGTGCCAGCAGCTTAAAGGTGAACGGACTGAACACCGGGGAGCTGTTTTTT. This gives the protein CASSLKVNGLNTGELFF.

Details on this clone: The junction does not match germline at one end; this may be a read error. This chain links TRBV7-9 with TRBJ1-1; a weak D match, TRBD1 (6 bases). The CDR3 runs to 15 residues. The germline V gene encodes CDR1 SEHNR and CDR2 FQNEAQ (reference sequence). CDR3 sequence (DNA): TGTGCCAGCAGCTTGGGGGGGGCGATGAAAACTGAAGCTTTCTTT. Amino acids: CASSLGGAMKTEAFF.

The V call is TRBV4-1, the J call TRBJ1-4; no reliable D call. V lost 1 base to trimming and J lost 5 bases, with 11 bases between them. The CDR3 totals 15 residues. Looked up from germline, CDR1 is MGHRA and CDR2 is YSYEKL. CDR3 nucleotides: TGCGCCAGCAGCCAAGTCGGGCTACCCAATGAAAAACTGTTTTTT. Translated: CASSQVGLPNEKLFF.

The genes are TRBV10-3 and TRBJ2-3; 10 bases map to TRBD2. Germline values: CDR1 ENHRY, CDR2 SYGVKD. V was pared by 2 bases and J by 5 bases, with 10 bases of the junction left unmatched. The CDR3 spans 17 residues. DNA for the CDR3: TGTGCCATCAGTGAGCGGTCGAGCGGGGGGGCCGGAGATACGCAGTATTTT. The encoded protein is CAISERSSGGAGDTQYF.

The chain links TRBV7-2 to TRBJ1-3, with 7 bases matching TRBD1. The germline gives CDR1 SGHTA, CDR2 FQGNSA. After removal of 3 bases from V and 3 bases from J, the junction contained 8 bases not matched to a gene. The CDR3 has 16 residues. Written as DNA, the CDR3 is TGTGCCAGCAGCTTGATGGTAGGGGGCTTTGGAAACACCATATATTTT. Translated, it gives CASSLMVGGFGNTIYF.

The V call is TRBV30, the J call TRBJ2-5, with 8 nucleotides matching TRBD2. Germline V gene data show CDR1 as GTSNPN and CDR2 as SVGIG (reference sequence). The CDR3 is 14 residues long. Germline trimming cut 4 bases from V and 9 bases from J; bases unmatched to any gene: 13. DNA of the CDR3: TGTGCCTGGACCCGGTTTAGCGGGAATGGTGCCCAGTACTTC. It yields the protein CAWTRFSGNGAQYF.

The J gene is TRBJ1-6, the V gene TRBV6-5, with a weak D call TRBD1 (5 bases). Trimming stripped 10 bases from V and 5 bases from J, with 18 bases between. This CDR3 comprises 15 residues. Germline CDR1 reads MNHEY; CDR2 reads SVGAGI. The CDR3 protein is CATSLLDRDNSPLHF. CDR3 bases: TGTGCCACCTCACTTCTTGACAGAGATAATTCACCCCTCCACTTT.

This chain joins TRBV4-2 and TRBJ1-2; 9 nucleotides match TRBD1. Germline trimming cut 0 bases from V and 8 bases from J; bases unmatched to any gene: 16. This CDR3 has 18 residues. The germline V gene encodes CDR1 LGHNA and CDR2 YNFKEQ. The CDR3 here is CASSQDEGPTGGAYGYTF. The CDR3 coding sequence is TGTGCCAGCAGCCAAGATGAGGGGCCCACAGGGGGCGCGTACGGCTACACCTTC.